Each of the 21 T cell receptor beta chains below was sequenced from the same sample in a study of CD8 T cells in ankylosing spondylitis. Each CDR3 protein is one row after TCRdb ran MiXCR on the 5' RACE reads. The repertoire holds a few hundred thousand distinct CDR3 sequences, approximately 11% seen once, with under 8% in the top ten. Sequenced sample: blood, either unsorted or a sorted T cell fraction (not recorded which). Receptor source: a male donor with ankylosing spondylitis or in good health (not recorded which).

This clonotype was counted between two and nine times. DNA for the CDR3: TGTGCCAGCAGCAATCCAGGGGTAACCGGGGAGCTGTTTTTT. Its protein is CASSNPGVTGELFF. The chain combines TRBV6-1 with TRBJ2-2; a possible D gene is TRBD1 (6 bases). V dropped 6 bases and J dropped 5 bases, with 13 bases sitting between them. Germline CDR1 reads MNHNS; CDR2 reads SASEGT. CDR3 length: 14 amino acids.

This chain connects TRBV7-2 to TRBJ2-1; the D is unclear. Germline CDR1 SGHTA, CDR2 FQGNSA. This CDR3 is built from 13 residues. V gave up 2 bases and J gave up 7 bases, with 9 bases separating them. The CDR3 DNA reads TGTGCCAGCAGCTTAAGTTTTGAGAATGAGCAGTTCTTC. It translates to CASSLSFENEQFF.

This chain uses TRBV11-1 with TRBJ2-1; 7 bases align to TRBD1. Per germline, CDR1 SGHAT and CDR2 FQDESV (reference sequence). This CDR3 region has 16 residues. The V and J ends lost 1 base and 3 bases, in that order; junction bases with no gene match: 6. The CDR3 here is CASSLGRDSDYNEQFF. In nucleotides, the CDR3 is TGTGCCAGCAGCTTAGGCCGGGACAGTGACTACAATGAGCAGTTCTTC.

The gene calls are TRBV2 and TRBJ2-1, with 9 bases that match TRBD1. Germline V gene data show CDR1 as SNHLY and CDR2 as FYNNEI. After removal of 5 bases from V and 4 bases from J, the junction contained 6 bases not matched to a gene. This CDR3 contains 15 residues. CDR3 in DNA: TGTGCCAGCAGTCCCGGGACAGGGCGTTACAATGAGCAGTTCTTC. Protein: CASSPGTGRYNEQFF.

This clonotype appeared many times. This chain connects TRBV5-1 to TRBJ2-7; D unresolved. The CDR3 runs 13 residues. CDR1 and CDR2 (germline): SGHRS, YFSETQ. Between the trimmed V and J ends, which lost 4 bases and 1 base, there was a span of 9 bases. CDR3 amino acids: CASSPQSSYEQYF. Written as DNA, the CDR3 is TGCGCCAGCAGCCCGCAATCTTCCTACGAGCAGTACTTC.

This clonotype has ten or more counts. This rearrangement joins TRBV3-1 to TRBJ2-1; 9 bases line up with TRBD1. CDR1 and CDR2 from the germline V gene are LGHDT and YNNKEL (reference sequence). The V segment lost 4 bases and the J segment 6 bases; nucleotides outside the gene matches: 13. The CDR3 has 17 residues. CDR3 region: CASSPITGQGISNEQFF. The DNA for the CDR3 is TGTGCCAGCAGCCCAATAACCGGACAGGGGATAAGCAATGAGCAGTTCTTC.

This clonotype was seen at least ten times. The V and J genes are TRBV12-3 or TRBV12-4 and TRBJ1-2; TRBD1 is a possible D gene (5 bases). The CDR3 runs to 12 residues. V lost 6 bases and J lost 7, with 12 bases in between. CDR3: CASRGPLGGYTF. DNA of the CDR3: TGTGCCAGCAGGGGACCTTTGGGTGGCTACACCTTC.

This clonotype was observed many times. The gene calls are TRBV6-1 and TRBJ2-1, with D maybe TRBD2 (5 bases). Between the trimmed V and J ends, which lost 9 bases and 3 bases, there was a span of 12 bases. This CDR3 is 13 amino acids long. The V gene's germline CDR1 is MNHNS and CDR2 SASEGT. The CDR3 DNA reads as TGTGCCAGTGATTTTACTAGCTACAATGAGCAGTTCTTC. Its protein is CASDFTSYNEQFF.

This clonotype showed up just a few times. The rearrangement uses TRBV29-1 and TRBJ2-3; D gene unclear. Germline V gene data show CDR1 as SQVTM and CDR2 as ANQGSEA. The CDR3 is 15 amino acids. Trimming took off 1 base at V and 1 base at J, with 12 bases between the two ends. The CDR3 nucleotides read TGCAGCGTTGAAGTTTCAGGAGCTGGCACAGATACGCAGTATTTT. Translation: CSVEVSGAGTDTQYF.

This clonotype came up a few times. This may arise from a read error, as a much more abundant clone is one base away. The J gene is TRBJ2-2, the V gene TRBV6-4, with 7 positions matching TRBD1. The germline V gene encodes CDR1 MRHNA and CDR2 SNTAGT. Trimming took 2 bases from V and 3 from J; bases not matched to a gene: 0. CDR3 length: 14 amino acids. CDR3 protein: CASSDRGHTGELFF. CDR3 coding DNA: TGTGCCAGCAGTGACAGGGGGCACACCGGGGAGCTGTTTTTT.

A few counts support this clonotype. The chain recombines TRBV28 with TRBJ1-3; a weak D match, TRBD1 (5 bases). CDR1 is MDHEN, CDR2 SYDVKM, per germline. The CDR3 has 14 residues. Deletions cut 7 bases from V and 4 bases from J, with 14 bases between. The CDR3 DNA reads as TGTGCCAGCACCCCCCAGGGTATCGGAAACACCATATATTTT. Its translation is CASTPQGIGNTIYF.

This clonotype occurred many times. The chain has TRBV24-1 and TRBJ2-3, with a possible D match to TRBD2 (5 bases). Trimming stripped 2 bases from V and 7 bases from J, with 18 bases between. This CDR3 has 16 residues. CDR1 is KGHDR and CDR2 is SFDVKD in the germline V gene. As DNA, the CDR3 is TGTGCCACCAGTGATTCCACCACTCCCGGGGAGAATACGCAGTATTTT. Its translation: CATSDSTTPGENTQYF.

This clonotype was seen at least ten times. V usage is TRBV5-1 and J usage is TRBJ2-1, with D possibly being TRBD2 (6 bases). V lost 3 bases, J lost 6 bases, and 16 bases lay in between. This CDR3 spans 15 amino acids. Germline loops: CDR1 SGHRS, CDR2 YFSETQ. The CDR3 sequence is CASSSPIADGNEQFF. The CDR3 DNA sequence: TGCGCCAGCAGCTCTCCCATAGCGGACGGCAATGAGCAGTTCTTC.

This clonotype was picked up many times. The chain is built from TRBV20-1 and TRBJ2-5; D is ambiguous. The CDR3 totals 14 residues. Germline V CDR1 and CDR2: DFQATT, SNEGSKA (reference sequence). Trimming took off 6 bases at V and 2 bases at J, with 16 bases between the two ends. The CDR3 DNA sequence: TGCAGTGCCATGGATGGTTTTAGACAAGAGACCCAGTACTTC. This codes for CSAMDGFRQETQYF.

Ten or more counts support this clonotype. The gene calls are TRBV20-1 and TRBJ2-2, with TRBD2 matching 9 bases. The germline V gene has CDR1 DFQATT and CDR2 SNEGSKA (reference sequence). CDR3 length: 16 residues. J gave up 0 bases and V 3 bases, and 5 bases lay outside the gene matches. CDR3 DNA: TGCAGTGCTAGGGTAGCTAGCGGGACGAACACCGGGGAGCTGTTTTTT. Translating gives CSARVASGTNTGELFF.

This clonotype was counted between two and nine times. The rearrangement uses TRBV6-5 and TRBJ1-2; D gene ambiguous. Trimming took off 3 bases at V and 4 bases at J, with 6 bases between the two ends. The CDR3 has 12 residues. Germline V lookup: CDR1 MNHEY, CDR2 SVGAGI. CDR3 residues: CASSYVGYGYTF. Written as DNA, the CDR3 is TGTGCCAGCAGTTATGTGGGCTATGGCTACACCTTC.

This clonotype was seen at least ten times. J is TRBJ2-3 and V is TRBV21-1. TRBV21-1 is deemed a pseudogene. CDR3 length: 18 amino acids. This CDR3 reads CASSTLQRTFPSTDTQYF. The CDR3 DNA follows: TGTGCCAGCAGCACTCTACAGCGTACTTTTCCTAGCACAGATACGCAGTATTTT.

There are many counts of this clonotype. This chain connects TRBV5-1 to TRBJ2-7; 13 bases are a match to TRBD2. The CDR3 length is 15 residues. Germline-derived CDR1 and CDR2 are SGHRS and YFSETQ. Trimming removed 4 bases from V and 2 bases from J; junction bases left unmatched: 3. Here the CDR3 DNA reads TGCGCCAGCAGCGGGACTAGCGGGACGACCTACGAGCAGTACTTC. Its translation: CASSGTSGTTYEQYF.

The V call is TRBV7-9, the J call TRBJ2-2; 7 bases match TRBD2. The CDR3 is made up of 14 amino acids. Germline V gene data show CDR1 as SEHNR and CDR2 as FQNEAQ (reference sequence). Trimming took 11 bases from V and 5 from J; bases not matched to a gene: 11. The CDR3 DNA follows: TGTGCCGGACGGAAAACCGGGGGGACCGGGGAGCTGTTTTTT. Translation gives CAGRKTGGTGELFF. The full variable domain, with the rest looked up from reference TRBV7-9 and TRBJ2-2, is DTGVSQNPRHKITKRGQNVTFRCDPISEHNRLYWYRQTLGQGPEFLTYFQNEAQLEKSRLLSDRFSAERPKGSFSTLEIQRTEQGDSAMYLCAGRKTGGTGELFFGEGSRLTVL.

There are many counts of this clonotype. The gene calls are TRBV5-8 and TRBJ2-7, with D possibly being TRBD1 or TRBD2 (5 bases each). This CDR3 is 15 amino acids long. V dropped 7 bases and J dropped 0 bases, with 17 bases sitting between them. The V gene's germline CDR1 is SGHTS and CDR2 YDEGEE. The CDR3 reads CASPARGTSSYEQYF. CDR3 bases: TGTGCCAGCCCCGCGAGGGGCACAAGCTCCTACGAGCAGTACTTC.

This clonotype was found many times. This chain links TRBV20-1 with TRBJ2-3; the match to TRBD1 covers 7 bases. The CDR3 sequence is 14 residues long. Trimming at V came to 6 bases and at J to 0 bases, leaving 6 bases not matched to a gene. The germline V gene has CDR1 DFQATT and CDR2 SNEGSKA (reference sequence). CDR3 loop: CSAPRDSSTDTQYF. In DNA form, the CDR3 reads TGCAGTGCCCCCCGGGACAGTAGCACAGATACGCAGTATTTT.